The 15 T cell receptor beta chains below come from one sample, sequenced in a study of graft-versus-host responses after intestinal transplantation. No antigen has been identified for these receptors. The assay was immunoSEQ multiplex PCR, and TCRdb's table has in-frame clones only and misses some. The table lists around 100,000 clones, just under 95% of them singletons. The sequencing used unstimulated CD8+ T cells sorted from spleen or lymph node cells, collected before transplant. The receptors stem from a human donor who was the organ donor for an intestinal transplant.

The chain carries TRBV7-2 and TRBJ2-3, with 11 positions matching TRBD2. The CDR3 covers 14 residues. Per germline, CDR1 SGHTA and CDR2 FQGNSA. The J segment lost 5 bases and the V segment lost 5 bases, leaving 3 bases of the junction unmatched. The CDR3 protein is CASSPLAGEDTQYF. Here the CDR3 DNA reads TGTGCCAGCAGCCCACTAGCGGGAGAAGATACGCAGTATTTT.

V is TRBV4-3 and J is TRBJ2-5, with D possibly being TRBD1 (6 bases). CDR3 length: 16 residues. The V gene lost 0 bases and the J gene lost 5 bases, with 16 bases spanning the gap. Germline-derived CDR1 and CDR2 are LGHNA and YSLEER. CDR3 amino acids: CASSQEWTSRGETQYF. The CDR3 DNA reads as TGCGCCAGCAGCCAAGAGTGGACAAGTAGGGGGGAGACCCAGTACTTC.

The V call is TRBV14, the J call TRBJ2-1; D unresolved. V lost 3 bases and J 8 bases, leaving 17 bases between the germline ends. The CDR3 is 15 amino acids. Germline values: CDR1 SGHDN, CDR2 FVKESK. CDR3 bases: TGTGCCAGCAGCCATCGGTCTGGCGCCCCCGATGAGCAGTTCTTC. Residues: CASSHRSGAPDEQFF.

DNA of the CDR3: TGCGCCAGCAGCCAAGTACCCCGGGACACCGGGGAGCTGTTTTTT. Translation: CASSQVPRDTGELFF. V is TRBV4-1 and J is TRBJ2-2; D gene uncertain. The CDR3 spans 15 residues. Germline assignment: CDR1 MGHRA and CDR2 YSYEKL. V was cut by 1 base and J by 3 bases, with 9 bases left in between.

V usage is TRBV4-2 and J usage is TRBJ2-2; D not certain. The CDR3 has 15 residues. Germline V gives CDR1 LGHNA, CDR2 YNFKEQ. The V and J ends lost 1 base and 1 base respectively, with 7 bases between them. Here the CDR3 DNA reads TGTGCCAGCAGCCAAGGGCCACTGAACACCGGGGAGCTGTTTTTT. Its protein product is CASSQGPLNTGELFF.

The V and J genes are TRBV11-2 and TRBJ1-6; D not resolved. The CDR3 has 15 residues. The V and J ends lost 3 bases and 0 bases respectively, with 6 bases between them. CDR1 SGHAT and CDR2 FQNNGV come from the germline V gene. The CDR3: CASSFLSSYNSPLHF. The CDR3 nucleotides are TGTGCCAGCAGCTTTCTTAGCTCCTATAATTCACCCCTCCACTTT. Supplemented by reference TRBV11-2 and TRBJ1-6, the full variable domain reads EAGVAQSPRYKIIEKRQSVAFWCNPISGHATLYWYQQILGQGPKLLIQFQNNGVVDDSQLPKDRFSAERLKGVDSTLKIQPAKLEDSAVYLCASSFLSSYNSPLHFGNGTRLTVT.

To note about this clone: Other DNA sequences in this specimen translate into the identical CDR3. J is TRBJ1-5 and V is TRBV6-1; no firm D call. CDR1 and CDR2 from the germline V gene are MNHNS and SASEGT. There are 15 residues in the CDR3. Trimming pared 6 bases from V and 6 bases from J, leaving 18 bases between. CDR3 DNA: TGTGCCAGCAGCCCTCTGTGGAGGGTTGGTCAGCCCCAGCATTTT. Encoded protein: CASSPLWRVGQPQHF.

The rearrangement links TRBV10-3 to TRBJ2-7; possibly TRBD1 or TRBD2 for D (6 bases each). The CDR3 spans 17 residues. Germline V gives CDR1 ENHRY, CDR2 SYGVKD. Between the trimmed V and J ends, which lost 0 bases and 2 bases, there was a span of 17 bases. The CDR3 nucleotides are TGTGCCATCAGTGAGTCGATGACGGAGGGGGACGCCTACGAGCAGTACTTC. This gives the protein CAISESMTEGDAYEQYF.

The CDR3 reads CASSQGGQGSIDSPLHF. The DNA for the CDR3 is TGCGCCAGCAGCCAAGGGGGACAGGGAAGTATCGATTCACCCCTCCACTTT. The chain uses TRBV4-1 and TRBJ1-6; 9 nucleotides line up with TRBD1. After removal of 1 base from V and 8 bases from J, the junction contained 9 bases not matched to a gene. The germline V gene has CDR1 MGHRA and CDR2 YSYEKL. CDR3 length: 17 amino acids.

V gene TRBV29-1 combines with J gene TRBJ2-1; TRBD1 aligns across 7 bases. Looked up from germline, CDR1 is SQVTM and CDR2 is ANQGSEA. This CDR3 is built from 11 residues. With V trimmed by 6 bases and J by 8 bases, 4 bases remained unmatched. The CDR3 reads CSVQQGYEQFF. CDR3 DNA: TGCAGCGTCCAACAGGGGTATGAGCAGTTCTTC.

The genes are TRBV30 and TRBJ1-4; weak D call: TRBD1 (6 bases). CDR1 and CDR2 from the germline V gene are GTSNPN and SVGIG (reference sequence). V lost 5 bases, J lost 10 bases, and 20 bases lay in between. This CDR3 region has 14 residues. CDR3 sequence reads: CAWVRTARIGKLFF. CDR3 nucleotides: TGTGCCTGGGTTCGGACAGCTCGGATTGGAAAACTGTTTTTT.

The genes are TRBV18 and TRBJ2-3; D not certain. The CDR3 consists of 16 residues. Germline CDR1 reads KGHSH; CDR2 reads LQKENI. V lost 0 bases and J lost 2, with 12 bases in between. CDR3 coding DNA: TGTGCCAGCTCACCACCGTCCCCAGCGATCACAGATACGCAGTATTTT. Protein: CASSPPSPAITDTQYF.

CDR3 nucleotides: TGTGCCAGTACCCCGGACAGGGAAGAGACCCAGTACTTC. Translating gives CASTPDREETQYF. The V and J genes are TRBV19 and TRBJ2-5, with 8 bases lining up with TRBD1. The CDR3 extends over 13 amino acids. Trimming cost V 7 bases and J 3 bases; bases outside gene matches: 4. CDR1 and CDR2 from the germline V gene are LNHDA and SQIVND (reference sequence).

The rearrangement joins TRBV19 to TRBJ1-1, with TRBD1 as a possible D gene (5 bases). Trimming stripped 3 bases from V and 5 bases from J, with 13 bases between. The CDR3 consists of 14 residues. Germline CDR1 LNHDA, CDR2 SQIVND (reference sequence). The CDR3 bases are TGTGCCAGTAGTATCCGTGGGGGACCTACTGAAGCTTTCTTT. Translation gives CASSIRGGPTEAFF.

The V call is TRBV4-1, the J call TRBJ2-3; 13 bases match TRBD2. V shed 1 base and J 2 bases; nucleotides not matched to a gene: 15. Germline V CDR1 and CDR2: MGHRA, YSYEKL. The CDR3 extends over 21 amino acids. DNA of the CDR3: TGCGCCAGCAGCCAAGCCCCGACTAGCGGGAGGACTCACGGGCCCACAGATACGCAGTATTTT. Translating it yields CASSQAPTSGRTHGPTDTQYF.